The clone carrying this TCR beta chain turned up a few times. The antigen is undetermined. The data were obtained in a study of tumor and adjacent non-tumor tissue in lung cancer. Study summary: Patients were aged about 30 to 80, 10 men and about 5 women, stage I to III.

V gave up 5 bases and J gave up 1 base; unmatched junction bases: 4. Per germline, CDR1 SGHNT and CDR2 YENEEA. The CDR3 extends over 15 amino acids. Study-wide results and limits: Tumor tissue had significantly higher TCR diversity than normal lung.

No cell sorting was done before RNA was extracted from the tissue. More than 3 cm separated this lung sample from the edge of the tumor. Three rounds of nested PCR, following a modified ARM-PCR protocol, produced the TCRbeta library. TCRdb used MiXCR to reprocess the multiplex PCR reads, holding one entry per CDR3 protein. The sample has 40,000 to 60,000 distinct CDR3 sequences; around 60% are singletons. The source of this sequence is a woman in her 70s with non-small cell lung cancer. The genes are TRBV11-3 and TRBJ2-5; 10 positions match TRBD2. Sequenced: distant non-tumor lung tissue. CDR3 in DNA: TGTGCCAGCAGCCTAGCGGGAGCCCCCCAAGAGACCCAGTACTTC. The encoded protein is CASSLAGAPQETQYF.